The next 21 T cell receptor beta chains were all read from a single sample in a study of blood T cell repertoires in COVID-19. TCRdb's table, derived via immunoSEQ multiplex PCR, lists solely in-frame clones and lacks some. The table shows approximately 250,000 clones, with 88% occurring only once. Sequencing was done on a sample of PBMCs or T cells enriched from blood (not recorded which). The receptors were sampled from a woman aged 40 to 49 with acute COVID-19.

For this clone: The sample has other DNA sequences that encode this CDR3 too. The chain links TRBV28 to TRBJ2-7; TRBD1 matches at 7 bases. The germline V gene has CDR1 MDHEN and CDR2 SYDVKM. The CDR3 is 12 amino acids. The trim removed 6 bases at V and 3 bases at J, leaving 2 bases unmatched. For the CDR3, the DNA is TGTGCCAGCAGGACAGGGTTCTACGAGCAGTACTTC. It yields the protein CASRTGFYEQYF. Based on the CDR3 plus reference TRBV28 and TRBJ2-7, the full variable domain is DVKVTQSSRYLVKRTGEKVFLECVQDMDHENMFWYRQDPGLGLRLIYFSYDVKMKEKGDIPEGYSVSREKKERFSLILESASTNQTSMYLCASRTGFYEQYFGPGTRLTVT.

The chain links TRBV7-2 to TRBJ1-6, with D perhaps TRBD1 (6 bases). Trimming stripped 6 bases from V and 0 bases from J, with 12 bases between. Germline V gene data show CDR1 as SGHTA and CDR2 as FQGNSA. The length of the CDR3 is 16 residues. In nucleotides, the CDR3 is TGTGCCAGCAGGTCAGGGGCTAGCTCCTATAATTCACCCCTCCACTTT. Its translation is CASRSGASSYNSPLHF.

The chain uses TRBV18 and TRBJ2-3, with a weak D call TRBD2 (6 bases). The V gene's germline CDR1 is KGHSH and CDR2 LQKENI. The V end lost 6 bases, the J end lost 3 bases, and 13 bases lay between the germline ends. The CDR3 contains 14 residues. DNA for the CDR3: TGTGCCAGCTCGCCGCCGGGGGAGACAGATACGCAGTATTTT. Its protein is CASSPPGETDTQYF.

J is TRBJ2-3 and V is TRBV5-1; 12 nucleotides agree with TRBD2. The germline V gene encodes CDR1 SGHRS and CDR2 YFSETQ. This CDR3 spans 15 amino acids. V dropped 3 bases and J dropped 4; count of bases not matched to a gene: 3. Written as DNA, the CDR3 is TGCGCCAGCAGCTATGGACTAGCGGGATCAGATACGCAGTATTTT. It specifies CASSYGLAGSDTQYF.

This chain connects TRBV7-3 to TRBJ2-2; 7 nucleotides match TRBD1. The CDR3 contains 15 residues. Germline-derived CDR1 and CDR2 are SGHTA and FQGTGA. The ends lost 4 bases at V and 6 bases at J; junction bases unmatched: 8. CDR3: CASSSKGTGAGELFF. CDR3 DNA: TGTGCCAGCAGCTCGAAGGGAACAGGGGCCGGGGAGCTGTTTTTT.

This chain joins TRBV24-1 and TRBJ2-5; D is uncertain. CDR3 length: 14 amino acids. The V gene lost 4 bases and the J gene lost 7 bases, with 15 bases spanning the gap. The germline CDR1 and CDR2 sequences are KGHDR and SFDVKD. The CDR3 DNA is TGTGCCACCAGTGACTATGGAGATATGGGGACCCAGTACTTC. Translated, it gives CATSDYGDMGTQYF.

This chain connects TRBV5-4 to TRBJ2-1; D possibly corresponds to TRBD2 (5 bases). Trimming took off 7 bases at V and 5 bases at J, with 10 bases between the two ends. Looked up from germline, CDR1 is SGHNT and CDR2 is YYREEE (reference sequence). The CDR3 has 12 residues. CDR3 bases: TGTGCCAGCGCCCGGGGTGACAATGAGCAGTTCTTC. Translation gives CASARGDNEQFF. The variable domain in full, with the rest retrieved from reference TRBV5-4 and TRBJ2-1, is ETGVTQSPTHLIKTRGQQVTLRCSSQSGHNTVSWYQQALGQGPQFIFQYYREEENGRGNFPPRFSGLQFPNYSSELNVNALELDDSALYLCASARGDNEQFFGPGTRLTVL.

The rearrangement joins TRBV24-1 to TRBJ1-2, with D perhaps matching TRBD1 (6 bases). The CDR3 covers 14 residues. Trimming pared 7 bases from V and 8 bases from J, leaving 19 bases between. CDR1 and CDR2 from the germline V gene are KGHDR and SFDVKD. CDR3 DNA sequence: TGTGCCACCAGCCGGGACACCACGCCGTGGGGCTACACCTTC. This sequence encodes CATSRDTTPWGYTF.

CDR3 region: CATSRDLAGPGELFF. CDR3 bases: TGTGCCACCAGCAGAGATTTAGCGGGGCCCGGGGAGCTGTTTTTT. This chain connects TRBV15 to TRBJ2-2; 8 nucleotides line up with TRBD2. Trimming took 0 bases from V and 6 from J; bases not matched to a gene: 3. Germline V gene data show CDR1 as LNHNV and CDR2 as YYDKDF (reference sequence). The CDR3 contains 15 residues.

The rearrangement links TRBV30 to TRBJ2-7; 8 positions match TRBD2. V was clipped by 2 bases and J by 5 bases; unmatched bases: 5. CDR3 size: 13 residues. CDR1 is GTSNPN, CDR2 SVGIG, per germline (reference sequence). CDR3 in DNA: TGTGCCTGGAGTATAGGACTAGCCAACGAGCAGTACTTC. Protein: CAWSIGLANEQYF.

The rearrangement uses TRBV18 and TRBJ2-1; D perhaps matches TRBD1 (6 bases). Trimming took off 1 base at V and 8 bases at J, with 9 bases between the two ends. Germline V gene sequence: CDR1 KGHSH, CDR2 LQKENI. This CDR3 is built from 13 residues. This chain's CDR3 is CASSPHRDDEQFF. The CDR3 coding sequence is TGTGCCAGCTCACCACACAGGGACGATGAGCAGTTCTTC. Combining the CDR3 with reference TRBV18 and TRBJ2-1 gives the whole variable domain NAGVMQNPRHLVRRRGQEARLRCSPMKGHSHVYWYRQLPEEGLKFMVYLQKENIIDESGMPKERFSAEFPKEGPSILRIQQVVRGDSAAYFCASSPHRDDEQFFGPGTRLTVL.

J is TRBJ1-2 and V is TRBV30; 9 bases match TRBD1. V dropped 2 bases and J dropped 4; count of bases not matched to a gene: 26. CDR3 length: 21 amino acids. Germline loops: CDR1 GTSNPN, CDR2 SVGIG (reference sequence). The CDR3 spells CAWSSGLPWVRDRVLPYGYTF. Here the CDR3 DNA reads TGTGCCTGGAGTTCCGGTCTCCCGTGGGTCCGGGACAGGGTCCTTCCCTATGGCTACACCTTC.

This clone was detected a few times. The J gene is TRBJ2-3, the V gene TRBV7-2; D perhaps matches TRBD2 (5 bases). The CDR3 loop spans 15 amino acids. The V end lost 5 bases, the J end lost 4 bases, and 16 bases lay between the germline ends. Germline assignment: CDR1 SGHTA and CDR2 FQGNSA. The CDR3 bases are TGTGCCAGCAGCCCCTCCCGGCTAGCAGCAGATACGCAGTATTTT. Protein sequence: CASSPSRLAADTQYF.

The gene calls are TRBV7-9 and TRBJ1-1, with 7 bases fitting TRBD1. Germline V lookup: CDR1 SEHNR, CDR2 FQNEAQ (reference sequence). Germline trimming cut 5 bases from V and 2 bases from J; bases unmatched to any gene: 5. The CDR3 is 14 amino acids. Here the CDR3 reads CASSTYRGNTEAFF. The CDR3 nucleotides are TGTGCCAGCAGCACATACAGGGGAAACACTGAAGCTTTCTTT.

The chain has TRBV11-1 and TRBJ2-3; D remains ambiguous. The CDR3 totals 16 residues. Per the germline V gene, CDR1 is SGHAT and CDR2 is FQDESV (reference sequence). V lost 2 bases and J lost 0, with 12 bases in between. The CDR3: CASSLPETGSTDTQYF. The CDR3 nucleotides read TGTGCCAGCAGCTTACCCGAGACCGGGAGCACAGATACGCAGTATTTT.

The CDR3 region is CASSYREQPQHF. As DNA, the CDR3 is TGTGCCAGTAGTTACAGGGAACAGCCCCAGCATTTT. The chain couples TRBV19 to TRBJ1-5; possibly TRBD1 for D (6 bases). The CDR3 is made up of 12 amino acids. V lost 5 bases, J lost 7 bases, and 9 bases lay in between. Germline V gene lookup returns CDR1 LNHDA and CDR2 SQIVND (reference sequence).

V is TRBV28 and J is TRBJ1-1; D may be TRBD1 (5 bases). The germline gives CDR1 MDHEN, CDR2 SYDVKM. Trimming took off 9 bases at V and 0 bases at J, with 8 bases between the two ends. The CDR3 totals 12 residues. Here the CDR3 reads CASDRLNTEAFF. The CDR3 DNA sequence: TGTGCCAGTGACAGACTGAACACTGAAGCTTTCTTT.

The chain combines TRBV24-1 with TRBJ2-2; no reliable D call. The CDR3 is 13 residues long. Germline assignment: CDR1 KGHDR and CDR2 SFDVKD. Trimming left V 1 base short and J 4 bases short, with 3 bases between. CDR3 sequence (DNA): TGTGCCACCAGTGATTTTCGCACCGGGGAGCTGTTTTTT. This sequence encodes CATSDFRTGELFF.

The chain recombines TRBV30 with TRBJ1-4; 7 bases are a match to TRBD1. With 2 bases clipped from V and 6 bases from J, the junction kept 3 bases outside the gene matches. CDR1 is GTSNPN, CDR2 SVGIG, per germline (reference sequence). This CDR3 comprises 13 residues. This CDR3 is CAWSHGQDEKLFF. CDR3 in DNA: TGTGCCTGGAGTCATGGACAGGATGAAAAACTGTTTTTT.

This clone turned up a few times. One end of the junction is discordant with germline, which a read error may explain. V and J are TRBV7-7 and TRBJ2-2, with 12 bases fitting TRBD1. Per the germline V gene, CDR1 is SSHAT and CDR2 is FNYEAQ (reference sequence). CDR3 length equals 18 residues. The CDR3 coding sequence is TGTGCTAGCAGCCGAACGTCGGGACAGGGGGCTGTCGGCGGGGAGCTGTTTTTT. Translated: CASSRTSGQGAVGGELFF.

This clone has just one count. This chain links TRBV7-2 with TRBJ2-1; D perhaps matches TRBD2 (6 bases). Looked up from germline, CDR1 is SGHTA and CDR2 is FQGNSA. V was clipped by 6 bases and J by 0 bases, with 15 bases between them. The CDR3 is made up of 16 amino acids. DNA of the CDR3: TGTGCCAGCAGTCTTAGCGGCCCGAGCTCCTACAATGAGCAGTTCTTC. This gives the protein CASSLSGPSSYNEQFF.